The rows below give T cell receptor beta chains drawn from one sample of a study of control samples from healthy donors and cancer patients. Clones were sequenced by immunoSEQ multiplex PCR, and TCRdb holds only the in-frame ones, with some missing. The sample contains 95,000 to 150,000 clones, more than 75% of which appear only once. The sequenced sample consisted of blood. Receptors originate from a man aged 30 to 39 in good health. CDR3s include the opening cysteine and the closing phenylalanine or tryptophan. The order of the fields is clone size, D gene, V gene, J gene, CDR3 protein, CDR3 DNA. A D gene is named only where the DNA matches it firmly. Only part of the rows carry a size: once, few, many, or a class if the clone is expanded.

abundance: -; d_gene: -; v_gene: TRBV5-8; j_gene: TRBJ1-4; CDR3aa: CASSWPPGGYEKLFF; CDR3nt: TGTGCCAGCAGCTGGCCCCCCGGGGGGTATGAAAAACTGTTTTTT
abundance: -; d_gene: -; v_gene: TRBV5-3; j_gene: TRBJ1-3; CDR3aa: CARPEAPSSGNTIYF; CDR3nt: TGTGCCAGGCCTGAGGCGCCCAGCTCTGGAAACACCATATATTTT
abundance: -; d_gene: -; v_gene: TRBV7-9; j_gene: TRBJ2-7; CDR3aa: CASSSSRTGRNEQYF; CDR3nt: TGTGCCAGCAGCTCAAGTAGGACGGGGAGGAACGAGCAGTACTTC
abundance: -; d_gene: TRBD2; v_gene: TRBV5-1; j_gene: TRBJ2-1; CDR3aa: CASSLVAGAYNEQFF; CDR3nt: TGCGCCAGCAGCTTGGTAGCGGGGGCCTACAATGAGCAGTTCTTC
abundance: -; d_gene: TRBD1; v_gene: TRBV5-7; j_gene: TRBJ1-3; CDR3aa: CASSLISGGTGNTIYF; CDR3nt: TGTGCCAGCAGCTTAATTTCAGGGGGAACTGGAAACACCATATATTTT
abundance: once; d_gene: -; v_gene: TRBV6-6; j_gene: TRBJ1-5; CDR3aa: CASRLDRSGNQPQHF; CDR3nt: TGTGCCAGCAGACTCGACAGGTCTGGCAATCAGCCCCAGCATTTT
abundance: -; d_gene: TRBD1; v_gene: TRBV12-5; j_gene: TRBJ1-4; CDR3aa: CASGLGTGTNEKLFF; CDR3nt: TGTGCTAGTGGTTTGGGGACAGGGACTAATGAAAAACTGTTTTTT
abundance: -; d_gene: -; v_gene: TRBV30; j_gene: TRBJ1-1; CDR3aa: CAWSWGNMNTEAFF; CDR3nt: TGTGCCTGGAGTTGGGGGAACATGAACACTGAAGCTTTCTTT
abundance: -; d_gene: TRBD1; v_gene: TRBV27; j_gene: TRBJ1-2; CDR3aa: CASSLQRGQINGYTF; CDR3nt: TGTGCCAGCAGTTTACAACGGGGACAGATTAATGGCTACACCTTC
abundance: -; d_gene: -; v_gene: TRBV12-3/TRBV12-4; j_gene: TRBJ2-5; CDR3aa: CASSLAASSQYF; CDR3nt: TGTGCCAGCAGTTTAGCGGCTAGCTCCCAGTACTTC
abundance: -; d_gene: -; v_gene: TRBV27; j_gene: TRBJ2-7; CDR3aa: CASSLRGDWSYEQYF; CDR3nt: TGCGCCAGCAGTTTAAGGGGGGACTGGTCCTACGAGCAGTACTTC
abundance: few; d_gene: TRBD1; v_gene: TRBV18; j_gene: TRBJ1-6; CDR3aa: CASSRGQGVDNSPLHF; CDR3nt: TGTGCCAGCTCACGGGGACAGGGGGTCGATAATTCACCCCTCCACTTT
abundance: -; d_gene: -; v_gene: TRBV11-2; j_gene: TRBJ2-7; CDR3aa: CASSLKTGFEQYF; CDR3nt: TGTGCCAGCAGCTTAAAAACAGGGTTTGAGCAGTACTTC
abundance: -; d_gene: -; v_gene: TRBV30; j_gene: TRBJ2-3; CDR3aa: CAWSAGGGPTDTQYF; CDR3nt: TGTGCCTGGAGTGCAGGGGGGGGGCCAACAGATACGCAGTATTTT
abundance: -; d_gene: -; v_gene: TRBV11-3; j_gene: TRBJ1-4; CDR3aa: CASSFETTNEKLFF; CDR3nt: TGTGCCAGCAGCTTTGAGACAACTAATGAAAAACTGTTTTTT
abundance: -; d_gene: -; v_gene: TRBV11-3; j_gene: TRBJ1-1; CDR3aa: CASSPAGEAFF; CDR3nt: TGTGCCAGCAGCCCGGCAGGCGAAGCTTTCTTT
abundance: -; d_gene: TRBD1; v_gene: TRBV5-1; j_gene: TRBJ2-5; CDR3aa: CASSYDRVQETQYF; CDR3nt: TGCGCCAGCAGCTACGACAGGGTACAAGAGACCCAGTACTTC
abundance: many; d_gene: -; v_gene: TRBV2; j_gene: TRBJ1-5; CDR3aa: CASRGQGSGNQPQHF; CDR3nt: TGTGCCAGCAGGGGCCAGGGTTCCGGCAATCAGCCCCAGCATTTT
abundance: once; d_gene: TRBD1; v_gene: TRBV13; j_gene: TRBJ1-2; CDR3aa: CASSTWTGGGYGYTF; CDR3nt: TGTGCCAGCAGCACTTGGACAGGGGGCGGCTATGGCTACACCTTC
abundance: -; d_gene: -; v_gene: TRBV18; j_gene: TRBJ1-4; CDR3aa: CASSPGQRNEKLFF; CDR3nt: TGTGCCAGCTCACCAGGTCAGCGTAATGAAAAACTGTTTTTT
abundance: -; d_gene: -; v_gene: TRBV2; j_gene: TRBJ2-1; CDR3aa: CASSENRAGANEQFF; CDR3nt: TGTGCCAGCAGTGAAAATCGGGCAGGGGCCAATGAGCAGTTCTTC
abundance: -; d_gene: -; v_gene: TRBV28; j_gene: TRBJ1-4; CDR3aa: CASCSRDEKLFF; CDR3nt: TGTGCCAGCTGCTCAAGGGATGAAAAACTGTTTTTT
abundance: -; d_gene: TRBD1; v_gene: TRBV6-4; j_gene: TRBJ2-5; CDR3aa: CASSDSRDRVETQYF; CDR3nt: TGTGCCAGCAGTGACTCGAGGGACAGGGTAGAGACCCAGTACTTC
abundance: -; d_gene: -; v_gene: TRBV5-1; j_gene: TRBJ1-1; CDR3aa: CASSTQDRNTEAFF; CDR3nt: TGCGCCAGCAGCACCCAGGACAGGAACACTGAAGCTTTCTTT
abundance: -; d_gene: -; v_gene: TRBV6-5; j_gene: TRBJ1-1; CDR3aa: CASSLQGGYTEAFF; CDR3nt: TGTGCCAGCAGTCTACAGGGCGGATACACTGAAGCTTTCTTT
abundance: -; d_gene: -; v_gene: TRBV19; j_gene: TRBJ2-3; CDR3aa: CASSSPVGPLSSTDTQYF; CDR3nt: TGTGCCAGTAGTAGTCCGGTAGGCCCTCTCTCTAGCACAGATACGCAGTATTTT
abundance: -; d_gene: -; v_gene: TRBV29-1; j_gene: TRBJ1-2; CDR3aa: CSVEDNPGPNYGYTF; CDR3nt: TGCAGCGTTGAAGACAACCCGGGGCCTAACTATGGCTACACCTTC
abundance: -; d_gene: -; v_gene: TRBV6-5; j_gene: TRBJ1-2; CDR3aa: CASSLEYGYTF; CDR3nt: TGTGCCAGCAGTCTAGAATATGGCTACACCTTC
abundance: -; d_gene: TRBD2; v_gene: TRBV5-1; j_gene: TRBJ2-7; CDR3aa: CASSGSGGAYEQYF; CDR3nt: TGCGCCAGCAGCGGTAGCGGGGGGGCCTACGAGCAGTACTTC
abundance: once; d_gene: -; v_gene: TRBV2; j_gene: TRBJ1-1; CDR3aa: CASSGTVNTEAFF; CDR3nt: TGTGCCAGCAGTGGGACGGTGAACACTGAAGCTTTCTTT
abundance: -; d_gene: TRBD2; v_gene: TRBV11-2; j_gene: TRBJ2-3; CDR3aa: CASSLDRTSGGEDTQYF; CDR3nt: TGTGCCAGCAGCTTAGACCGGACTAGCGGGGGGGAAGATACGCAGTATTTT